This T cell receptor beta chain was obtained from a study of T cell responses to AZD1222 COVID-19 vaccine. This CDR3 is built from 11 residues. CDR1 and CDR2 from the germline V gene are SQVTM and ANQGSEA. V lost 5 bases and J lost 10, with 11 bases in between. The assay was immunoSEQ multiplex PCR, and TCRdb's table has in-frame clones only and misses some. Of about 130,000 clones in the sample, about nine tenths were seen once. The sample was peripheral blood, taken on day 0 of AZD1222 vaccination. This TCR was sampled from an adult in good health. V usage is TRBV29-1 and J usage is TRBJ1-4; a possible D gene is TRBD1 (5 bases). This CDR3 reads CSVLQQAKLFF. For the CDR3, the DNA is TGCAGCGTTCTTCAACAGGCAAAACTGTTTTTT.